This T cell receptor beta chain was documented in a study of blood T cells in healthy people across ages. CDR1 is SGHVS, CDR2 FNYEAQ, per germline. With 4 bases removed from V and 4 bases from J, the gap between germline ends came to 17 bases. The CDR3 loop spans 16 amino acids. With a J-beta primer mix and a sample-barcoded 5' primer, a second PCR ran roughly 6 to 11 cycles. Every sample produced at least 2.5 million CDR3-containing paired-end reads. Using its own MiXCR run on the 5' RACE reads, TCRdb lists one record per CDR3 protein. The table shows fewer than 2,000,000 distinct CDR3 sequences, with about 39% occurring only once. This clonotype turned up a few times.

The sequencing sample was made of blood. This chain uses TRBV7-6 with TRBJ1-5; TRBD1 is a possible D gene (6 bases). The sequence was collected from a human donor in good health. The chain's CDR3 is CASSSLSQGLNQPQHF. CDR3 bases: TGTGCCAGCAGCTCATTATCACAGGGTCTAAATCAGCCCCAGCATTTT. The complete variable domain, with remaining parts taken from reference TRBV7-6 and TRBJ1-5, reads GAGVSQSPRYKVTKRGQDVALRCDPISGHVSLYWYRQALGQGPEFLTYFNYEAQQDKSGLPNDRFSAERPEGSISTLTIQRTEQRDSAMYRCASSSLSQGLNQPQHFGDGTRLSIL.